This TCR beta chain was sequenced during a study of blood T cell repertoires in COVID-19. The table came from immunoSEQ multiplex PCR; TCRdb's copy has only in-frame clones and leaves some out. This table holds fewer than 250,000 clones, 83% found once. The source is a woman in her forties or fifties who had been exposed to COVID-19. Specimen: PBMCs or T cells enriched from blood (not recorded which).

The CDR3 DNA sequence: TGTGCCAGCAGTTTAGGAGGAGGAGTGAATGAGCAGTTCTTC. Its translation is CASSLGGGVNEQFF. The rearrangement links TRBV28 to TRBJ2-1, with a tentative D call TRBD2 (5 bases). CDR3 length equals 14 residues. Germline lookup yields CDR1 MDHEN and CDR2 SYDVKM. Trimming took off 2 bases at V and 7 bases at J, with 12 bases between the two ends.